This entry concerns a single TCR beta chain. The V and J ends lost 4 bases and 5 bases, in that order; junction bases with no gene match: 7. Per the germline V gene, CDR1 is MDHEN and CDR2 is SYDVKM. The CDR3 covers 16 residues. Each donor was a Caucasian adult residing in Nashville, Tennessee. The data originate from a study of shared clonotypes between healthy human individuals. Study-wide background: A donor's plate count was three for CD4 naive and three for CD4 memory; CD8 naive had two and CD8 memory one.

Only in-frame clones appear in the TCRdb table, and some are missing; sequencing was by immunoSEQ multiplex PCR. This sample has about 2.5 million clones; under 95% occur once, and the top ten carry about 0.36%. The TCR originated in a man younger than 35 in good health. Some clones in this sample may be carry-over from other donors' samples. The material sequenced was naive CD4+ T cells from PBMCs. This sample's subset: CD45RA+ positively selected. The chain employs TRBV28 and TRBJ2-5, with 13 bases matching TRBD2. CDR3 loop: CASSSPGTSGKETQYF. CDR3 nucleotide sequence: TGTGCCAGCAGTTCCCCCGGGACTAGCGGGAAGGAGACCCAGTACTTC. The full variable domain, completed using reference TRBV28 and TRBJ2-5, is DVKVTQSSRYLVKRTGEKVFLECVQDMDHENMFWYRQDPGLGLRLIYFSYDVKMKEKGDIPEGYSVSREKKERFSLILESASTNQTSMYLCASSSPGTSGKETQYFGPGTRLLVL.